This entry is about one TCR beta chain. Its antigen is undetermined. In preparing the TRB cDNA libraries, 5' RACE with UMI labels was used. TCRdb re-called the 5' RACE reads and catalogs CDR3 proteins one per entry, DNA excluded. This listing includes 85,000 to 120,000 distinct CDR3 sequences. This sample is part of a study of CXCR3-negative and CXCR3-positive naive CD8 T cells. Whole-study findings and limits: TRB CDR3s of CXCR3-positive naive cells were more hydrophobic than those of CXCR3-negative naive cells.

Germline CDR1 and CDR2: SGDLS and YYNGEE. The CDR3 contains 14 residues. Sequenced input: naive CXCR3+ CD8+ T cells from blood. The sample's subset: CD45RO-CCR7+CD27+CD95- naive CD8+ T cells expressing CXCR3 (TNR3+). V is TRBV9 and J is TRBJ2-1. This sequence was found in a human donor in good health. Some clones in this sample may be carry-over from other donors' samples. The CDR3 loop is CASSVVSAQDEQFF.